A selection of T cell receptor beta chains follows, all from one sample in a study of T cell changes during pregnancy in multiple sclerosis. Only in-frame clones appear in the TCRdb table, and some are missing; sequencing was by immunoSEQ multiplex PCR. This sample has 70,000 to 75,000 clones, with around nine tenths found just once. Source: peripheral blood, taken in the second trimester of pregnancy. The source of these receptors is a female donor with multiple sclerosis, enrolled in a pregnancy study. CDR3s include the opening cysteine and the closing phenylalanine or tryptophan. D genes are given only for firm matches. A clone size is listed for some rows: how often the clone was seen (once, few, many), or a class if it is expanded.

j_call d_call v_call clone_size cdr3_nt cdr3_aa
TRBJ2-3 . TRBV18 . TGTGCCAGCTCAGGACGGACAGAAACGCAGTATTTT CASSGRTETQYF
TRBJ1-4 . TRBV19 . TGTGCCAGTTTCGGTCCTCAAAAACTGTTTTTT CASFGPQKLFF
TRBJ1-2 . TRBV6-1 . TGTGCCAGCAGCCTGGAGATGACTAACTATGGCTACACCTTC CASSLEMTNYGYTF
TRBJ1-1 . TRBV9 once TGTGCCAGCAGCGTACGGGCGGAGGAAACTGAAGCTTTCTTT CASSVRAEETEAFF
TRBJ1-5 . TRBV7-9 few TGTGCCAGCAGCTTAGGAGCTGCTCAGCCCCAGCATTTT CASSLGAAQPQHF
TRBJ2-7 TRBD1 TRBV5-8 . TGTGCCAGCAGCTTGGAAGGACAGGGTATGCGTGACGAGCAGTACTTC CASSLEGQGMRDEQYF
TRBJ2-5 . TRBV28 . TGTGCCAGCAGTTTTTTGGGAGAACAAGAGACCCAGTACTTC CASSFLGEQETQYF
TRBJ1-3 . TRBV5-6 . TGTGCCAGCAGCTTGGAGAGGTATGGAAACACCATATATTTT CASSLERYGNTIYF
TRBJ2-1 TRBD2 TRBV4-2 . TGTGCCAGCAGCCAAGGACTAGCGGGTTCTCCTCTCTACAATGAGCAGTTCTTC CASSQGLAGSPLYNEQFF
TRBJ2-2 . TRBV7-9 . TGTGCCAGCAGCTTTCTGGCGGGGGCCACCGGGGAGCTGTTTTTT CASSFLAGATGELFF
TRBJ2-2 TRBD2 TRBV6-1 once TGTGCCAGCAGTGAAGAAGCGGGGGGGCCTTCCGGGGAGCTGTTTTTT CASSEEAGGPSGELFF
TRBJ2-1 . TRBV27 . TGTGCCAGCAGCTCCCGCAGGACCTACAATGAGCAGTTCTTC CASSSRRTYNEQFF
TRBJ2-7 . TRBV29-1 once TGCAGCGTTGTGAGAGGCGAGCAGTACTTC CSVVRGEQYF
TRBJ1-2 TRBD1 TRBV18 . TGTGCCAGCTCACCAGGGACAGAATATGGCTACACCTTC CASSPGTEYGYTF
TRBJ2-1 TRBD1 TRBV7-3 once TGTGCCAGCAGCCTCAGACAGGGGGCGAAGGAAGGGCAGTTCTTC CASSLRQGAKEGQFF
TRBJ2-2 . TRBV7-9 . TGTGCCAGCAGCTTGCTATTACCCCTATCGAACACCGGGGAGCTGTTTTTT CASSLLLPLSNTGELFF
TRBJ2-2 . TRBV5-1 . TGCGCCAGCAGCTTGGTGGGCGCCGGGGAGCTGTTTTTT CASSLVGAGELFF
TRBJ2-7 . TRBV7-3 . TGTGCCAGCAGCCCGGGTACAGGGAGTGGCGAGCAGTACTTC CASSPGTGSGEQYF
TRBJ2-7 . TRBV9 . TGTGCCAGCAGCAGCCGGGAGTCAATCTACGAGCAGTACTTC CASSSRESIYEQYF
TRBJ1-1 . TRBV19 . TGTGCCAGTAGACCGGGGTCGGTTAACACTGAAGCTTTCTTT CASRPGSVNTEAFF
TRBJ2-1 TRBD1 TRBV5-1 . TGCGCCAGCAGCAGCGGACAGGGTTCGAATGAGCAGTTCTTC CASSSGQGSNEQFF
TRBJ1-1 . TRBV6-5 once TGTGCCAGCCTCACTCGGGGCAGGGGGAACACTGAAGCTTTCTTT CASLTRGRGNTEAFF
TRBJ2-7 TRBD1 TRBV29-1 . TGCAGCGCAACCGGGACAGAAACCTACGAGCAGTACTTC CSATGTETYEQYF
TRBJ2-7 . TRBV5-6 . TGTGCCAGCAGCTTGGGTCCGAGCTCCTACGAGCAGTACTTC CASSLGPSSYEQYF
TRBJ2-3 TRBD2 TRBV14 few TGTGCCAGCAGCCACCAACTAGCGGGAGGCCCGGATACGCAGTATTTT CASSHQLAGGPDTQYF
TRBJ2-2 . TRBV21-1 . TGTGCCAGCAGCAAAGCCTGGAGGGGCAGAGCGAACACCGGGGAGCTGTTTTTT CASSKAWRGRANTGELFF
TRBJ1-2 TRBD1 TRBV28 . TGTGCCAGCAGTCTCGACAGGGTTAACTATGGCTACACCTTC CASSLDRVNYGYTF
TRBJ1-6 . TRBV5-1 . TGCGCCAGCAGCTTGACAGGGTTCGATAATTCACCCCTCCACTTT CASSLTGFDNSPLHF
TRBJ1-1 . TRBV11-3 . TGTGCCAGCAGCCAGTCCAGGGGCATGAACACTGAAGCTTTCTTT CASSQSRGMNTEAFF
TRBJ1-3 . TRBV7-2 . TGTGCCAGCAGCTTAGTTAGCCCTGGAAACACCATATATTTT CASSLVSPGNTIYF